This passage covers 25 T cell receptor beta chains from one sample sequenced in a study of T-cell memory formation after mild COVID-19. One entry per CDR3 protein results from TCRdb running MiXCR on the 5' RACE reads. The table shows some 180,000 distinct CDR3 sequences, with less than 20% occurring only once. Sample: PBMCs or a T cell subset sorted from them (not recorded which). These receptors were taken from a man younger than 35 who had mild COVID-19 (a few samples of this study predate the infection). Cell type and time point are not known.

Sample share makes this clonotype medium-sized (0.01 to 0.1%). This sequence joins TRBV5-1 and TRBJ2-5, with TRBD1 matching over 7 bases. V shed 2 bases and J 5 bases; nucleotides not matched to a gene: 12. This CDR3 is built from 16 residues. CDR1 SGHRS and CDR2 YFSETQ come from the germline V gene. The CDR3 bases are TGCGCCAGCAGCTTCATGGGGACAGACCACGGGGAGACCCAGTACTTC. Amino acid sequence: CASSFMGTDHGETQYF.

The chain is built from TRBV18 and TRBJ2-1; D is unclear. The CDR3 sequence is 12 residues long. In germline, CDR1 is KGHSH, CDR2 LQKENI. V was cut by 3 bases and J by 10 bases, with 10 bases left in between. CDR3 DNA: TGTGCCAGCTCACCCTGGGCCAAGGAGCAGTTCTTC. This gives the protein CASSPWAKEQFF. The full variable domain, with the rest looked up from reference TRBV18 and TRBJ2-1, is NAGVMQNPRHLVRRRGQEARLRCSPMKGHSHVYWYRQLPEEGLKFMVYLQKENIIDESGMPKERFSAEFPKEGPSILRIQQVVRGDSAAYFCASSPWAKEQFFGPGTRLTVL.

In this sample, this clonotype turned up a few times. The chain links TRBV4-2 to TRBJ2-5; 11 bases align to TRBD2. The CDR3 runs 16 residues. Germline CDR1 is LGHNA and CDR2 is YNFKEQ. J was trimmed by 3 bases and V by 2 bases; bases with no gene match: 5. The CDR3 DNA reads TGTGCCAGCAGCCAACCTAGCGGGGGGCCCGAAGAGACCCAGTACTTC. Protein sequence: CASSQPSGGPEETQYF.

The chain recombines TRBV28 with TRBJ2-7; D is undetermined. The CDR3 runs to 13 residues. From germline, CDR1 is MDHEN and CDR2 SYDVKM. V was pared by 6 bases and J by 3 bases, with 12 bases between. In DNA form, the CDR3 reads TGTGCCAGCAGAGGGCCGTCGGACTACGAGCAGTACGTC. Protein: CASRGPSDYEQYV.

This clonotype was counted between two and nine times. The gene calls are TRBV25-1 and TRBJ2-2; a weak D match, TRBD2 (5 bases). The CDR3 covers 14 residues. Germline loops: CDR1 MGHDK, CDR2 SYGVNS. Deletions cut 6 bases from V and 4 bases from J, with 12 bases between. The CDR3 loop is CASRSASSTGELFF. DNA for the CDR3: TGTGCCAGCAGGTCGGCTAGCTCCACCGGGGAGCTGTTTTTT.

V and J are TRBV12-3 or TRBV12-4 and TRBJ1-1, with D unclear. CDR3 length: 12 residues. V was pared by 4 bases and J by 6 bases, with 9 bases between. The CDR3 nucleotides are TGTGCCAGCAGTTCACGACCCTCTGAAGCTTTCTTT. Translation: CASSSRPSEAFF.

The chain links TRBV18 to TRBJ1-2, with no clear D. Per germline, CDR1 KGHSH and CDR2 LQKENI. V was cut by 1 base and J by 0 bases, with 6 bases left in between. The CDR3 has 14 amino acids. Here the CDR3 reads CASSPQGANYGYTF. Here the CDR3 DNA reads TGTGCCAGCTCACCACAGGGAGCTAACTATGGCTACACCTTC.

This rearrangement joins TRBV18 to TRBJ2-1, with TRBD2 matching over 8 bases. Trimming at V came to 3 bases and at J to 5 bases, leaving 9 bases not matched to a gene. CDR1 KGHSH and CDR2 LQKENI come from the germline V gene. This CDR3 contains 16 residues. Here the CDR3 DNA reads TGTGCCAGCTCACCGGCCGGGGGGGCTTTGGACAATGAGCAGTTCTTC. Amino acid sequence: CASSPAGGALDNEQFF.

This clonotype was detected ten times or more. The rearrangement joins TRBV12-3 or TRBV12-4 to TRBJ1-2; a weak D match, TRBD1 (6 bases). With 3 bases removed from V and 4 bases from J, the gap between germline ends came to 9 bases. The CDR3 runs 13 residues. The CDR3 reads CASSLKGGYGYTF. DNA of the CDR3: TGTGCCAGCAGTTTGAAAGGGGGCTATGGCTACACCTTC.

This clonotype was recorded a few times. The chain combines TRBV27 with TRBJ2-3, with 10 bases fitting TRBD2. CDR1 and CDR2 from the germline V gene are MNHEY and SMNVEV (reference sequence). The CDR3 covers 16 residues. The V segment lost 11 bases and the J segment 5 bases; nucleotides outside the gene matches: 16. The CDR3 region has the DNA TGTGCCTCCGTTCCGGCTGTGGCTAGCGGGGGAGATACGCAGTATTTT. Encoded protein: CASVPAVASGGDTQYF.

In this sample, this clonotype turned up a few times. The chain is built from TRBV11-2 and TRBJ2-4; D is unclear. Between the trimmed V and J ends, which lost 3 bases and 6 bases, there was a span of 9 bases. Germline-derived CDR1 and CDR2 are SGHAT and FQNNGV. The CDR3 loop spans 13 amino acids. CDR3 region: CASSFLGSNIQYF. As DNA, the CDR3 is TGTGCCAGCAGCTTCCTAGGGTCAAACATTCAGTACTTC.

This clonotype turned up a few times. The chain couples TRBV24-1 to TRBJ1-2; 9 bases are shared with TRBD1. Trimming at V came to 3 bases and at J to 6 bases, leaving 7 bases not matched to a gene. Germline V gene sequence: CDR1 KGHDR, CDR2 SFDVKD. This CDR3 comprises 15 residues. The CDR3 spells CATSDTGGARDGYTF. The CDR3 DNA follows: TGTGCCACCAGTGATACAGGGGGCGCAAGGGATGGCTACACCTTC.

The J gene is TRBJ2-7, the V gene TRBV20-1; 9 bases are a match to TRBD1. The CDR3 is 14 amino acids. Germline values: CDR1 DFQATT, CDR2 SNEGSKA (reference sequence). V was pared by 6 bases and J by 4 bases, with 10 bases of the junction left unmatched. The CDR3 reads CSAQTGTGKYEQYV. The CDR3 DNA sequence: TGCAGTGCCCAAACCGGGACAGGGAAATACGAGCAGTACGTC.

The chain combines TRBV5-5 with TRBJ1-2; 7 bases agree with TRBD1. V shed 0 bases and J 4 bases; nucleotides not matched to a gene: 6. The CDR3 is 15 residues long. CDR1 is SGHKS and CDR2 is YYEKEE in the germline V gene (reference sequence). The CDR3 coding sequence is TGTGCCAGCAGCTTGGTTGGGACAGCGTCCTATGGCTACACCTTC. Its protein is CASSLVGTASYGYTF.

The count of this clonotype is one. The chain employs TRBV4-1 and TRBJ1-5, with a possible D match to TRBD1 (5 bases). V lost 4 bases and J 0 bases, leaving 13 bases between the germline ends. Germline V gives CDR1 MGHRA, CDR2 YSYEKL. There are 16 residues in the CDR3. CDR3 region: CASSPRQISSNQPQHF. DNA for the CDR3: TGCGCCAGCAGCCCTCGACAGATTTCTAGCAATCAGCCCCAGCATTTT.

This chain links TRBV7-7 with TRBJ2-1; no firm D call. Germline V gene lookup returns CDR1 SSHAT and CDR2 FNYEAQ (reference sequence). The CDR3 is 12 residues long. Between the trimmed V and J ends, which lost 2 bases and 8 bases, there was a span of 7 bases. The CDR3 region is CASSLSKHEQFF. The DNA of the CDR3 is TGTGCCAGCAGCTTATCTAAGCATGAGCAGTTCTTC.

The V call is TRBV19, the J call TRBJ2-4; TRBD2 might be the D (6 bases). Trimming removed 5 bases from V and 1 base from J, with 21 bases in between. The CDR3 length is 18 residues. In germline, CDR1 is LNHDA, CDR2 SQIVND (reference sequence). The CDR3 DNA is TGTGCCAGTAGTCCAGTTCTCGACGGGAGACTGGCCAAAAACATTCAGTACTTC. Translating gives CASSPVLDGRLAKNIQYF.

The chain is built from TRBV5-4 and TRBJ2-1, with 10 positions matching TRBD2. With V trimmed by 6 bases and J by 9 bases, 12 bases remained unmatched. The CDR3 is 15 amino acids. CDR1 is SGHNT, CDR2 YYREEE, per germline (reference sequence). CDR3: CASTTVLAGVSEQFF. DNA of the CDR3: TGTGCCAGCACCACAGTGCTAGCGGGGGTGTCTGAGCAGTTCTTC.

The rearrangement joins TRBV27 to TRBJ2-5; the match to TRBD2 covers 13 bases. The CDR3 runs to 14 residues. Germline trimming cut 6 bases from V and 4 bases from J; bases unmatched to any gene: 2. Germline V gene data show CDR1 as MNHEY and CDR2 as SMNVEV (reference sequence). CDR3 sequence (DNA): TGTGCCAGCAGACGGACTAGCGGGAGAGAGACCCAGTACTTC. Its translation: CASRRTSGRETQYF.

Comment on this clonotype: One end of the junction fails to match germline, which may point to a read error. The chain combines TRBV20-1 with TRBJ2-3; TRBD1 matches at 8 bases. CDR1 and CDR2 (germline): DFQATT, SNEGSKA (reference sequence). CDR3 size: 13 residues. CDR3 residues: CSRLQGAADTKYF. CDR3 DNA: TGCAGTAGACTTCAGGGGGCAGCAGATACGAAGTATTTT.

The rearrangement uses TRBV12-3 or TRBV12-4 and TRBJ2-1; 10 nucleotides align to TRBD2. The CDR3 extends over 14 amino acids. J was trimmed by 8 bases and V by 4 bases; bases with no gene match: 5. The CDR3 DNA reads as TGTGCCAGCAGTTCTCCTAGCGGGGGTGATGAGCAGTTCTTC. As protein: CASSSPSGGDEQFF.

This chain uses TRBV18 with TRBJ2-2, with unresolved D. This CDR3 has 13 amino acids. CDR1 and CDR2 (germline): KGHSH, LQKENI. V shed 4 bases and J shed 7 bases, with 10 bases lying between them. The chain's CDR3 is CASSLPFDGELFF. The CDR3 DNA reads TGTGCCAGCTCACTCCCCTTCGACGGGGAGCTGTTTTTT.

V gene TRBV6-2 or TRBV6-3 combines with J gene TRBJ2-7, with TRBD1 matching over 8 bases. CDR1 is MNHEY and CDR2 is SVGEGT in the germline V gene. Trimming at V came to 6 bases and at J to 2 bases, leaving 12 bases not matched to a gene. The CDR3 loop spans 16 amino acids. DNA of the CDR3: TGTGCCAGCAGCTCTACAACCCGGGACAGGCCCTACGAGCAGTACTTC. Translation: CASSSTTRDRPYEQYF.

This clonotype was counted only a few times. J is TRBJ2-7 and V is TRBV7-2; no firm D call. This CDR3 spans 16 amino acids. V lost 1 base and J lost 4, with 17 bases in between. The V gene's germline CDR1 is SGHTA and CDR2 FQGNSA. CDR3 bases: TGTGCCAGCAGCTTAGTTTCCGGCTCCAGCTGGTACGAGCAGTACTTC. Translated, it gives CASSLVSGSSWYEQYF. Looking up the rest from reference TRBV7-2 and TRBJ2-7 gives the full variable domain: GAGVSQSPSNKVTEKGKDVELRCDPISGHTALYWYRQSLGQGLEFLIYFQGNSAPDKSGLPSDRFSAERTGGSVSTLTIQRTQQEDSAVYLCASSLVSGSSWYEQYFGPGTRLTVT.

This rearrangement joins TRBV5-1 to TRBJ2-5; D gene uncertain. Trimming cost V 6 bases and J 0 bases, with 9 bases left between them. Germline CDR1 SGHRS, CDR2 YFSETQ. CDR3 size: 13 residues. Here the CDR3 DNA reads TGCGCCAGCACTACCTCCTACCAAGAGACCCAGTACTTC. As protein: CASTTSYQETQYF.